The 7 T cell receptor beta chains given below trace back to one sample, sequenced in a study of circulating CD8 cells and anti-PD-1 response in melanoma. Using about 15 ng of total RNA, TCR libraries were made with the QIAseq Immune Repertoire TCR panel. A single record per CDR3 protein comes from TCRdb applying MiXCR to the reads. Among 500 to 600 distinct CDR3 sequences listed, approximately 8% were seen once. Live CD3+CD8+TCRalphabeta+ cells were sorted into four subsets by PD-1 and/or TIGIT. The source material was CD8+ T cells from PBMCs, sampled at baseline or after one month of anti-PD-1 therapy (not recorded which). Receptors originate from a human donor with melanoma.

Sample share makes this clonotype medium-sized. The V call is TRBV24-1, the J call TRBJ2-1; possibly TRBD2 for D (5 bases). The CDR3 runs 16 residues. Germline V lookup: CDR1 KGHDR, CDR2 SFDVKD. V dropped 3 bases and J dropped 0 bases, with 11 bases sitting between them. CDR3 residues: CATSDLDGNSYNEQFF. The DNA for the CDR3 is TGTGCCACCAGTGATCTGGACGGGAACTCCTACAATGAGCAGTTCTTC.

Turning to this clonotype: Because it lacks the conserved phenylalanine or tryptophan at the end, this CDR3 is likely a read error. V gene TRBV28 combines with J gene TRBJ2-7; D call uncertain. The V gene lost 3 bases and the J gene lost 0 bases, with 12 bases spanning the gap. This CDR3 is built from 15 residues. In germline, CDR1 is MDHEN, CDR2 SYDVKM. CDR3 loop: CASSFLGSPSYEQYL. The CDR3 coding sequence is TGTGCCAGCAGTTTTCTGGGGTCTCCCTCCTACGAGCAGTACCTC.

This clonotype ranks as medium-sized (0.01 to 0.1%). This chain uses TRBV28 with TRBJ2-7, with 7 bases matching TRBD1. The CDR3 extends over 15 amino acids. J lost 2 bases, V lost 7 bases, and 11 bases had no gene match. In germline, CDR1 is MDHEN, CDR2 SYDVKM. CDR3 residues: CASKAGQGETYEQYF. The CDR3 nucleotides read TGTGCCAGCAAGGCGGGCCAGGGGGAAACCTACGAGCAGTACTTC.

By proportion, this clonotype is large. The chain recombines TRBV5-4 with TRBJ2-1, with D possibly being TRBD1 (6 bases). The CDR3 runs 15 residues. Trimming pared 0 bases from V and 7 bases from J, leaving 14 bases between. Germline CDR1 reads SGHNT; CDR2 reads YYREEE (reference sequence). The CDR3 nucleotides read TGTGCCAGCAGCTTGGCCCAGGGGCTAAGAAATGAGCAGTTCTTC. Amino acid sequence: CASSLAQGLRNEQFF.

By share, this clonotype counts as large. The V gene is TRBV23-1, the J gene TRBJ2-7, with TRBD2 as a possible D gene (5 bases). TRBV23-1 is classed as an ORF, of uncertain function. V was pared by 4 bases and J by 3 bases, with 13 bases between. The CDR3 has 14 residues. CDR3: CASSPQREDYEQYF. DNA of the CDR3: TGCGCCAGCAGTCCTCAACGGGAAGACTACGAGCAGTACTTC.

In its sample, this clonotype is large. This chain joins TRBV4-1 and TRBJ2-7; TRBD1 is a possible D gene (6 bases). V lost 2 bases and J 4 bases, leaving 9 bases between the germline ends. Germline CDR1 reads MGHRA; CDR2 reads YSYEKL. The CDR3 spans 13 residues. DNA of the CDR3: TGCGCCAGCAGCCAAAACAGGGATTACGAGCAGTACTTC. It encodes CASSQNRDYEQYF.

Remarks on this clonotype: A much more abundant neighbour one base away suggests this may be a read error. The chain couples TRBV29-1 to TRBJ2-1; 8 nucleotides agree with TRBD2. The CDR3 totals 15 residues. Trimming cost V 7 bases and J 3 bases; bases outside gene matches: 11. Germline V gene lookup returns CDR1 SQVTM and CDR2 ANQGSEA. The CDR3, as DNA: TGCAGCGCCACTGAGGGACTAGTGGACTACAATGAGCAGTTCTTC. Protein: CSATEGLVDYNEQFF.